This T cell receptor (beta chain) was captured in a study of regulatory T cells in long-lasting Graves disease. The time point denotes: persistent/refractory GD, antithyroid drugs over 5 years with positive TRAb. There was RNA extracted from PBMCs, and the TCR library was made from it. A remark on this clonotype: Its matching antigen is unknown.

Study observations and caveats: Analysis covered peripheral blood alone, not thyroid tissue. TCR diversity was lower in persistent Graves' patients than in newly diagnosed ones.

Assembly of TCR beta libraries relied on iRepertoire HTBI primers together with Arm-PCR of CDR3 regions. As handled by the study authors: Across the samples, identification revealed 50 to 80 TRBV and about 13 TRBJ segments. One entry per CDR3 protein, called by TCRdb with MiXCR from the multiplex PCR reads. The V and J calls and clone size are TCRdb's, not the authors'. The sample has over 350,000 distinct CDR3 sequences; 20% to 25% are singletons. The sequencing here drew on peripheral blood mononuclear cells (PBMCs), taken when the disease was refractory, from a patient treated with antithyroid drugs. The sequence derives from a female donor with Graves disease.

The CDR3 is CASSFDGGGPYEQYF. The CDR3 bases are TGTGCCAGCAGTTTCGATGGGGGTGGGCCCTACGAGCAGTACTTC. V is TRBV27 and J is TRBJ2-7; D may correspond to TRBD1 or TRBD2 (5 bases each). The V and J ends lost 3 bases and 2 bases respectively, with 14 bases between them. Per germline, CDR1 MNHEY and CDR2 SMNVEV (reference sequence). The CDR3 is 15 residues long.